This TCR beta chain was recorded in a study of human T cells and chemical hapten exposure. Researchers extracted total RNA from unfractionated whole blood. TCRdb reprocessed the 5' RACE reads with MiXCR, giving one entry per CDR3 protein. The sample yields roughly 82,000 distinct CDR3 sequences, roughly 15% seen once. The germline V and J ends were trimmed by 1 base and 0 bases, with 12 bases remaining between them. The CDR3 is 16 amino acids. The V gene's germline CDR1 is SGHDT and CDR2 YYEEEE. The V and J genes are TRBV5-6 and TRBJ2-3; unclear D gene. The sequence derives from a female donor in good health. This CDR3 is CASSLTPGRSTDTQYF. The CDR3 DNA sequence: TGTGCCAGCAGCTTGACGCCAGGCCGGAGCACAGATACGCAGTATTTT. Full variable domain (outside the CDR3, taken from reference TRBV5-6 and TRBJ2-3): DAGVTQSPTHLIKTRGQQVTLRCSPKSGHDTVSWYQQALGQGPQFIFQYYEEEERQRGNFPDRFSGHQFPNYSSELNVNALLLGDSALYLCASSLTPGRSTDTQYFGPGTRLTVL.